What follows is one T cell receptor (beta chain) and its context. The antigen remains undetermined. The sample belongs to a study of response to subunit inactivated influenza vaccine. The study, taken as a whole, reports: Authors suggested that a seasonal influenza vaccination recruits few new T cells each time.

V lost 5 bases and J lost 6, with 17 bases in between. Germline assignment: CDR1 DFQATT and CDR2 SNEGSKA (reference sequence). CDR3 length: 15 amino acids. TCRdb fed the RT-PCR reads into MiXCR, producing one record per CDR3 protein. The table records over 400,000 distinct CDR3 sequences, 10% to 15% of them present only once. The sequence derives from a man aged 50-60 years who received an inactivated influenza vaccine. The V gene is TRBV20-1, the J gene TRBJ1-6; D ambiguous. This sample comprised PBMCs from blood, obtained roughly 47 days after vaccination. The CDR3 bases are TGCAGTGCTGATCAACAAATGGGCCTTAATTCACCCCTCCACTTT. Translating gives CSADQQMGLNSPLHF.